This entry is about one T cell receptor beta chain. What it binds is not known. The primer mix had 60 Vbeta and 13 Jbeta primers. Clones were sequenced by immunoSEQ multiplex PCR, and TCRdb holds only the in-frame ones, with some missing. This sample has 150,000 to 200,000 clones; roughly 77% occur once, and the top ten carry 1.5% to 2%. These donors counted as nominally healthy when sampled, but unrecorded immune exposures were likely. The data were taken from a study of cytomegalovirus exposure and HLA in healthy donors. Overall study results and limits: The investigators catalogued 160 or so TCR beta chains as cytomegalovirus-associated. The likely origin of a cluster of highly shared sequence variants was a sequencing artifact.

V lost 4 bases to trimming and J lost 4 bases, with 17 bases between them. From germline, CDR1 is SGHDT and CDR2 YYEEEE. CDR3 length: 15 residues. Sequencing was done on a sample of PBMCs. This clonotype originated in a woman in her twenties or thirties in good health and CMV-seronegative. The chain uses TRBV5-6 and TRBJ1-2; no clear D. The chain's CDR3 is CASSPPILLGYGYTF. The DNA for the CDR3 is TGTGCCAGCAGCCCACCTATCCTGCTTGGCTATGGCTACACCTTC. The full variable domain, completed using reference TRBV5-6 and TRBJ1-2, is DAGVTQSPTHLIKTRGQQVTLRCSPKSGHDTVSWYQQALGQGPQFIFQYYEEEERQRGNFPDRFSGHQFPNYSSELNVNALLLGDSALYLCASSPPILLGYGYTFGSGTRLTVV.